Below, one T cell receptor beta chain is given with its context. Its antigen is as yet unknown. This sample was taken from a study of blood T cells in healthy people across ages. The CDR3 sequence is 15 residues long. Germline V gene data show CDR1 as DFQATT and CDR2 as SNEGSKA (reference sequence). The V and J ends lost 8 bases and 6 bases respectively, with 24 bases between them. The use of a sample-barcoded 5' primer and a J-beta primer mix characterized a second PCR of roughly 7 to 11 cycles. Tags on each cDNA molecule came from a template-switch adaptor with 12 random nucleotides. TCRdb ran MiXCR on the 5' RACE reads and lists one entry per CDR3 protein. The data contain nearly 800,000 distinct CDR3 sequences, roughly three fifths of them singletons. Study-wide findings and caveats: Roughly linearly, TCR beta diversity per million T cells fell as age increased.

Sequencing was performed on blood. The TCR sequence derives from a man aged 40-49 years in good health. This chain links TRBV20-1 with TRBJ2-3, with a tentative D call TRBD2 (6 bases). CDR3 nucleotide sequence: TGCAGTACCAATGGGAACGGGAGAGGATCGGATACGCAGTATTTT. Amino acid sequence: CSTNGNGRGSDTQYF.